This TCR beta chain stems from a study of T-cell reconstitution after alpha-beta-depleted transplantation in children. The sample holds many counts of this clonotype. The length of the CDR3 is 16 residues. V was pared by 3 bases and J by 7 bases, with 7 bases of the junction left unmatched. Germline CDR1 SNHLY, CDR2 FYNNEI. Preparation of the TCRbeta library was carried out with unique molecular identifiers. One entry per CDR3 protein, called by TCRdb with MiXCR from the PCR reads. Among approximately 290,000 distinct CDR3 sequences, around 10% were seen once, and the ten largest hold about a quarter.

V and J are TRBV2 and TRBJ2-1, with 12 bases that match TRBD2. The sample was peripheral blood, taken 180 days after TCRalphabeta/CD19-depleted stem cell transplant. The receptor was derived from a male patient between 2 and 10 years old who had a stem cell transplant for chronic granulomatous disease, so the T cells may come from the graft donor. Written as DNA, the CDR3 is TGTGCCAGCAGTGACGGACTAGCGGGATTAGTAAATGAGCAGTTCTTC. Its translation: CASSDGLAGLVNEQFF.